The 7 T cell receptor beta chains below come from one sample, sequenced in a study of blood T cells in healthy people across ages. A second PCR, run for roughly 7 to 11 cycles, used a sample-barcoded 5' primer plus a J-beta primer mix. One entry per CDR3 protein, called by TCRdb with MiXCR from the 5' RACE reads. The sample includes hundreds of thousands of distinct CDR3 sequences, less than 25% of them seen just once. These data were likewise used in another study, on T cells of mothers and their children.

The material sequenced was blood. These receptors all come from a boy younger than 18 in good health.

In DNA form, the CDR3 reads TGTGCCAGCAGCCAAGATCCGGGGCTGGGGCCCCAGCATTTT. Its translation: CASSQDPGLGPQHF. The V and J genes are TRBV3-1 and TRBJ1-5; weak D call: TRBD1 (5 bases). This CDR3 has 14 residues. CDR1 is LGHDT, CDR2 YNNKEL, per germline (reference sequence). V was pared by 0 bases and J by 9 bases, with 12 bases between. Based on the CDR3 plus reference TRBV3-1 and TRBJ1-5, the full variable domain is DTAVSQTPKYLVTQMGNDKSIKCEQNLGHDTMYWYKQDSKKFLKIMFSYNNKELIINETVPNRFSPKSPDKAHLNLHINSLELGDSAVYFCASSQDPGLGPQHFGDGTRLSIL.

This chain joins TRBV4-3 and TRBJ2-5; possibly TRBD1 or TRBD2 for D (5 bases each). Germline CDR1 is LGHNA and CDR2 is YSLEER. This CDR3 has 14 amino acids. V shed 0 bases and J shed 4 bases, with 9 bases lying between them. The CDR3 nucleotides are TGCGCCAGCAGCCAAGATTTGGGGGTAGAGACCCAGTACTTC. This codes for CASSQDLGVETQYF.

This clonotype was seen only a few times. The junction differs from germline at one of its ends, possibly a read error. This rearrangement joins TRBV9 to TRBJ1-1; no definite D call. The germline V gene encodes CDR1 SGDLS and CDR2 YYNGEE. The CDR3 extends over 15 amino acids. The CDR3 nucleotides read TGTGCCAGCAGCCCCCAAGGGATGGGGAACACTGAAGTTTTCTTT. As protein: CASSPQGMGNTEVFF.

This clonotype was detected a few times. The CDR3 region is CSASTLAGGRSYNEQFF. CDR3 DNA sequence: TGCAGTGCTAGCACTTTAGCGGGAGGGCGCTCCTACAATGAGCAGTTCTTC. The rearrangement uses TRBV20-1 and TRBJ2-1; 11 bases match TRBD2. The ends lost 3 bases at V and 0 bases at J; junction bases unmatched: 7. Germline-derived CDR1 and CDR2 are DFQATT and SNEGSKA (reference sequence). The CDR3 covers 17 residues.

V usage is TRBV7-9 and J usage is TRBJ1-4; 7 bases line up with TRBD1. CDR3 length: 14 residues. Germline V gives CDR1 SEHNR, CDR2 FQNEAQ (reference sequence). V lost 5 bases and J lost 7; bases outside the gene matches: 7. CDR3 residues: CASSRDSGVEKLFF. CDR3 coding DNA: TGTGCCAGCAGCCGGGACAGCGGAGTTGAAAAACTGTTTTTT.

This clonotype was recorded a few times. The chain uses TRBV4-3 and TRBJ2-5; TRBD2 is a possible D gene (6 bases). The assigned J gene may be wrong: the sequence end matches TRBJ2-7 better. The CDR3 extends over 16 amino acids. Germline V gives CDR1 LGHNA, CDR2 YSLEER. CDR3 sequence reads: CASSQDTSGPSNEQYF. CDR3 coding DNA: TGCGCCAGCAGCCAAGATACAAGCGGGCCGTCCAACGAGCAGTACTTC.

The rearrangement links TRBV7-9 to TRBJ1-1; D is possibly TRBD1 (6 bases). The germline CDR1 and CDR2 sequences are SEHNR and FQNEAQ (reference sequence). This CDR3 has 13 residues. The V end was cut by 4 bases, the J end by 8 bases, with 14 bases between. The CDR3 loop is CASSSTGPPEAFF. CDR3 nucleotides: TGTGCCAGCAGCTCGACAGGCCCGCCCGAAGCTTTCTTT.